This TCR beta chain was sequenced during a study of immune cell composition in non-small cell lung cancer. Study details: Lung adenocarcinoma or squamous carcinoma made up most tumours. Study-level results: Lung adenocarcinomas had lower top 10 clone scores and clonality than squamous tumours.

Template was genomic DNA from frozen, unsorted single-cell suspensions. The CDR3 sequence is 16 residues long. V was trimmed by 1 base and J by 0 bases, leaving 10 bases between them. Germline CDR1 is SGHTA and CDR2 is FQGNSA. TCRdb keeps only in-frame clones here, not all; method: immunoSEQ multiplex PCR. The sample contains fewer than 6,500 clones, roughly 79% of which appear only once. Remarks on this clone: Its antigen is undetermined.

The receptor was derived from a human donor with non-small cell lung cancer. This rearrangement joins TRBV7-2 to TRBJ1-5; D remains unclear. Material: lung tumor tissue. CDR3 nucleotide sequence: TGTGCCAGCAGCTTAGATGGCAGTGGTAGCAATCAGCCCCAGCATTTT. This codes for CASSLDGSGSNQPQHF.